This TCR beta chain was profiled in a study of blood T cell repertoires in COVID-19. Study-level background: COVID-19 samples, acute and convalescent, were from the United States, Italy and Spain. T cells, B-cell-depleted T cells, or PBMCs provided the cDNA or gDNA that served as material.

This clone showed up just once. CDR1 and CDR2 from the germline V gene are LGHDT and YNNKEL (reference sequence). Trimming cost V 4 bases and J 8 bases, with 20 bases left between them. CDR3 length: 15 amino acids. Methods used by the authors: For nucleated cells, counts were estimated from reference gene primer amplification. Measured with immunoSEQ multiplex PCR; TCRdb has only the in-frame clones, and not every one. That table gives V, J and clone size, and the DNA gave D and trimming. The repertoire consists of tens of thousands of clones, with roughly 88% occurring once and the leading ten covering approximately 54%.

Sequencing was done on a sample of peripheral blood. This clonotype was obtained from a man in his 70s with acute or convalescent COVID-19. This chain links TRBV3-1 (or the pseudogene TRBV3-2) with TRBJ1-1, with a weak D call TRBD1 (5 bases). This CDR3 reads CASSPQGTGGTEAFF. The CDR3 region has the DNA TGTGCCAGCAGCCCCCAAGGGACGGGGGGAACCGAAGCTTTCTTT.